These 16 T cell receptor beta chains came from one sample sequenced in a study of human T cells and chemical hapten exposure. Each CDR3 protein gets one entry after TCRdb re-called the RACE reads with MiXCR. The repertoire holds 35,000 to 50,000 distinct CDR3 sequences, with approximately 9.6% as singletons. Time point given: patch test 2, 6 weeks after DPC sensitization. This sample's treatment: therapeutic diphenylcyclopropenone sensitization with weekly scalp DPC. Whole blood, unfractionated, served as the material for total RNA extraction. The specimen was whole blood, collected in connection with sensitization to the hapten diphenylcyclopropenone (DPC). The source of these receptors is a woman in her thirties with alopecia areata. Some clones in this sample may be carry-over from other donors' samples.

The V call is TRBV6-5, the J call TRBJ1-5; D might be TRBD1 (6 bases). The CDR3 length is 16 residues. CDR1 MNHEY and CDR2 SVGAGI come from the germline V gene. V lost 6 bases and J lost 2, with 17 bases in between. In nucleotides, the CDR3 is TGTGCCAGCAGCCCCAGGGGCCCCACGGGCAATCAGCCCCAGCATTTT. It encodes CASSPRGPTGNQPQHF.

At least ten counts were recorded for this clonotype. The DNA of the CDR3 is TGTGCCAGCAGCTTAACAGTTAATTCACCCCTCCACTTT. As protein: CASSLTVNSPLHF. V gene TRBV11-1 combines with J gene TRBJ1-6; D gene ambiguous. Germline values: CDR1 SGHAT, CDR2 FQDESV (reference sequence). V was shortened by 2 bases and J by 6 bases, with 5 bases between the two germline ends. This CDR3 region has 13 residues.

This clonotype was observed a handful of times. In nucleotides, the CDR3 is TGCGCCAGCAGCCAAGATTTGGGATCCCACAATGAGCAGTTCTTC. Protein product: CASSQDLGSHNEQFF. The chain couples TRBV4-3 to TRBJ2-1; D remains unclear. The CDR3 sequence is 15 residues long. The germline gives CDR1 LGHNA, CDR2 YSLEER. Trimming shortened V by 0 bases and J by 5 bases, and 11 bases separated the two germline ends.

This chain connects TRBV12-3 or TRBV12-4 to TRBJ2-3; 7 bases map to TRBD2. The V and J ends lost 6 bases and 4 bases, in that order; junction bases with no gene match: 13. The CDR3 covers 16 residues. The CDR3 reads CASSSQPGLQSDTQYF. CDR3 in DNA: TGTGCCAGCAGCTCTCAACCGGGACTACAATCAGATACGCAGTATTTT.

This clonotype appeared a few times. The chain has TRBV7-3 and TRBJ2-4; D tentatively reads TRBD1 or TRBD2 (5 bases each). Trimming stripped 5 bases from V and 0 bases from J, with 11 bases between. The CDR3 covers 15 residues. CDR1 is SGHTA, CDR2 FQGTGA, per germline. CDR3 sequence reads: CASSTDGTAKNIQYF. As DNA, the CDR3 is TGTGCCAGCAGCACCGACGGGACAGCCAAAAACATTCAGTACTTC.

The chain uses TRBV6-2 or TRBV6-3 and TRBJ1-1; D perhaps matches TRBD1 (6 bases). The CDR3 runs to 17 residues. Trimming shortened V by 3 bases and J by 4 bases, and 21 bases separated the two germline ends. Germline V lookup: CDR1 MNHEY, CDR2 SVGEGT. The CDR3 bases are TGTGCCAGCAGTTATTCGGGGGCTGTTGGAATTTTCACTGAAGCTTTCTTT. It yields the protein CASSYSGAVGIFTEAFF.

The rearrangement links TRBV30 to TRBJ1-2; TRBD1 might be the D (5 bases). Germline CDR1 and CDR2: GTSNPN and SVGIG (reference sequence). The CDR3 is 15 residues long. The V end lost 6 bases, the J end lost 4 bases, and 21 bases lay between the germline ends. CDR3 sequence (DNA): TGTGCCTGTTTCGCGGGGGGGACTTCCTTCTATGGCTACACCTTC. This gives the protein CACFAGGTSFYGYTF.

This clonotype showed up just a few times. J is TRBJ1-6 and V is TRBV7-2, with 7 bases lining up with TRBD1. From germline, CDR1 is SGHTA and CDR2 FQGNSA. This CDR3 contains 14 residues. V gave up 1 base and J gave up 6 bases; unmatched junction bases: 0. The CDR3 spells CASSLGDSNSPLHF. The DNA of the CDR3 is TGTGCCAGCAGCTTAGGGGACAGTAATTCACCCCTCCACTTT.

There are many counts of this clonotype. The gene calls are TRBV19 and TRBJ1-5; D might be TRBD1 (6 bases). Germline CDR1 LNHDA, CDR2 SQIVND (reference sequence). The CDR3 length is 17 residues. Between the trimmed V and J ends, which lost 5 bases and 5 bases, there was a span of 22 bases. In DNA form, the CDR3 reads TGTGCCAGTAGTGGGGTCCGCCAGGGGCTCATATATCAGCCCCAGCATTTT. Translating it yields CASSGVRQGLIYQPQHF.

This clonotype was counted a few times. V is TRBV12-3 or TRBV12-4 and J is TRBJ1-2; D gene uncertain. The V end lost 4 bases, the J end lost 14 bases, and 17 bases lay between the germline ends. This CDR3 is built from 12 residues. CDR3: CASSSPPGPRTF. The CDR3 DNA follows: TGTGCCAGCAGTTCCCCACCAGGCCCGAGGACCTTC.

Many counts were recorded for this clonotype. The chain links TRBV27 to TRBJ2-3; 10 bases align to TRBD2. Germline V CDR1 and CDR2: MNHEY, SMNVEV (reference sequence). The V gene end was trimmed by 3 bases and the J gene end by 2 bases; junction bases not matched to a gene: 5. CDR3 length: 16 amino acids. CDR3 DNA: TGTGCCAGCAGTTTTTCTAGCGGGGGACTCACAGATACGCAGTATTTT. Its translation is CASSFSSGGLTDTQYF.

Ten or more counts support this clonotype. The J gene is TRBJ1-2, the V gene TRBV12-3 or TRBV12-4, with TRBD1 matching 7 bases. The CDR3 is made up of 14 amino acids. V shed 5 bases and J 2 bases; nucleotides not matched to a gene: 5. This chain's CDR3 is CASSLRGSNYGYTF. DNA for the CDR3: TGTGCCAGCAGTCTCAGGGGGTCCAACTATGGCTACACCTTC.

This clonotype was seen many times. This chain joins TRBV27 and TRBJ2-7; D is possibly TRBD1 (6 bases). This CDR3 spans 13 amino acids. Looked up from germline, CDR1 is MNHEY and CDR2 is SMNVEV (reference sequence). V was pared by 8 bases and J by 7 bases, with 18 bases between. The CDR3 loop is CASGEFRGPEQYF. As DNA, the CDR3 is TGTGCCAGCGGGGAATTCAGGGGTCCGGAGCAGTACTTC.

Many counts were recorded for this clonotype. This chain links TRBV2 with TRBJ2-2, with D possibly TRBD1 on 6 matching bases. The CDR3 is 15 residues long. V was shortened by 5 bases and J by 4 bases, with 14 bases between the two germline ends. Germline CDR1 is SNHLY and CDR2 is FYNNEI. The chain's CDR3 is CASSYRDRGTGELFF. CDR3 sequence (DNA): TGTGCCAGCAGTTACAGGGATCGCGGCACCGGGGAGCTGTTTTTT. The whole variable domain, remainder taken from reference TRBV2 and TRBJ2-2, is EPEVTQTPSHQVTQMGQEVILRCVPISNHLYFYWYRQILGQKVEFLVSFYNNEISEKSEIFDDQFSVERPDGSNFTLKIRSTKLEDSAMYFCASSYRDRGTGELFFGEGSRLTVL.

This clonotype came up many times. The chain couples TRBV30 to TRBJ1-4, with D possibly matching TRBD1 (6 bases). CDR3 size: 15 residues. CDR1 GTSNPN and CDR2 SVGIG come from the germline V gene (reference sequence). V gave up 2 bases and J gave up 4 bases, with 14 bases separating them. In DNA form, the CDR3 reads TGTGCCTGGAGTTCTACAGGGAGTCTTAATGAAAAACTGTTTTTT. The encoded protein is CAWSSTGSLNEKLFF.

This chain uses TRBV7-6 with TRBJ1-1; the match to TRBD1 covers 9 bases. The germline CDR1 and CDR2 sequences are SGHVS and FNYEAQ. The V segment lost 1 base and the J segment 3 bases; nucleotides outside the gene matches: 0. The CDR3 spans 14 residues. CDR3 in amino acids: CASSLGQGDTEAFF. CDR3 DNA sequence: TGTGCCAGCAGCTTAGGACAGGGGGACACTGAAGCTTTCTTT. The variable domain in full, completed from reference TRBV7-6 and TRBJ1-1, reads GAGVSQSPRYKVTKRGQDVALRCDPISGHVSLYWYRQALGQGPEFLTYFNYEAQQDKSGLPNDRFSAERPEGSISTLTIQRTEQRDSAMYRCASSLGQGDTEAFFGQGTRLTVV.